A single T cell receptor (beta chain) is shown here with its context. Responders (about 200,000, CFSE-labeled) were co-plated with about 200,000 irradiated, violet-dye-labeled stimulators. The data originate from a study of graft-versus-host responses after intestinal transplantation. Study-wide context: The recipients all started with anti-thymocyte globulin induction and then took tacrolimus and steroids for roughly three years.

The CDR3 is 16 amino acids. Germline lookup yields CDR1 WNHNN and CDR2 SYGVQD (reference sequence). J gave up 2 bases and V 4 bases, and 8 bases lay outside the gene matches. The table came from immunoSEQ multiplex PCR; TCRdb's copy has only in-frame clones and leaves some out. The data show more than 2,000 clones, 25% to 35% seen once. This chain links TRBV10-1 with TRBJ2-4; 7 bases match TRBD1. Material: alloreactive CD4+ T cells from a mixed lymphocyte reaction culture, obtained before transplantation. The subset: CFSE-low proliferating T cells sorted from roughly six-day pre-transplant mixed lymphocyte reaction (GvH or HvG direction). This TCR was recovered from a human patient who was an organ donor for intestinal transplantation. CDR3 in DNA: TGCGCCAGCAGTGGTACAGAGGGGGCAACCAAAAACATTCAGTACTTC. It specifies CASSGTEGATKNIQYF.